The clone carrying this TCR beta chain was detected a few times. Its antigen is unidentified. Patients had newly diagnosed, untreated stage II-IVA oral cavity squamous cell carcinoma. The sample belongs to a study of neoadjuvant anti-PD-1 for oral cavity cancer. Study-wide context: Non-progressing patients received a fourth nivolumab dose near day 43, then surgery on days 50-56.

Sequenced by immunoSEQ multiplex PCR; TCRdb stores in-frame clones only, minus some. Of approximately 7,600 clones in the sample, over 40% were seen once. General observations from the study: Each response group had just a few patients in TCR analyses.

The V gene's germline CDR1 is MDHEN and CDR2 SYDVKM. There are 15 residues in the CDR3. V was pared by 3 bases and J by 6 bases, with 4 bases of the junction left unmatched. This TCR was sampled from a person aged 35-80 years with oral cavity squamous cell carcinoma. Sequencing was performed on tumor tissue, taken before nivolumab (anti-PD-1) treatment. The rearrangement links TRBV28 to TRBJ1-4, with 10 bases matching TRBD1. This chain's CDR3 is CASSLVGTGDEKLFF. The CDR3 bases are TGTGCCAGCAGTTTGGTAGGGACAGGGGATGAAAAACTGTTTTTT.